The 2 T cell receptor beta chains listed next were all sequenced from one sample in a study of T cell repertoires in cytomegalovirus infection. TCRdb reprocessed the reads via MiXCR and lists one record per CDR3 protein. The table has about 230,000 distinct CDR3 sequences, 22% seen once. Material: CD8+ T cells from PBMCs. These TCRs come from a human donor in good health (CMV status not recorded). Some clones in this sample may be carry-over from other donors' samples.

This clonotype was detected many times. This chain uses TRBV7-3 with TRBJ2-7; 13 nucleotides agree with TRBD2. Trimming took 5 bases from V and 7 from J; bases not matched to a gene: 8. The CDR3 is 15 residues long. Germline CDR1 reads SGHTA; CDR2 reads FQGTGA. Here the CDR3 reads CASSPMGTSGTEQYF. For the CDR3, the DNA is TGTGCCAGCAGCCCTATGGGGACTAGCGGGACTGAGCAGTACTTC.

This clonotype was seen ten or more times. The V call is TRBV20-1, the J call TRBJ2-2; D assignment may be TRBD1 or TRBD2 (5 bases each). Trimming cost V 6 bases and J 2 bases, with 19 bases left between them. The CDR3 spans 16 residues. Germline assignment: CDR1 DFQATT and CDR2 SNEGSKA (reference sequence). CDR3 sequence: CSAPSPGRTNTGELFF. The CDR3 DNA follows: TGCAGTGCCCCCTCTCCGGGACGTACTAACACCGGGGAGCTGTTTTTT.